One and the same sample provided the 13 T cell receptor beta chains below, sequenced in a study of T cell repertoires in cytomegalovirus infection. MiXCR was run by TCRdb on the reads, yielding one entry per CDR3 protein. Seen here are roughly 300,000 distinct CDR3 sequences, roughly 23% observed once, and the top ten hold approximately 15%. The specimen was PBMCs. All receptors come from a human donor in good health (CMV status not recorded). Some clones in this sample may be carry-over from other donors' samples.

The table lists this clonotype with many counts. The chain links TRBV11-2 to TRBJ2-5; 7 bases are a match to TRBD1. Germline V gene sequence: CDR1 SGHAT, CDR2 FQNNGV. The CDR3 length is 15 residues. Germline trimming cut 2 bases from V and 4 bases from J; bases unmatched to any gene: 7. The CDR3 nucleotides are TGTGCCAGCAGCTTACTCGGACAGGACGGAGAGACCCAGTACTTC. It codes for CASSLLGQDGETQYF.

This clonotype was found many times. The V and J genes are TRBV24-1 and TRBJ2-6; D unclear. The CDR3 has 14 amino acids. V was cut by 11 bases and J by 0 bases, with 10 bases left in between. Germline V gives CDR1 KGHDR, CDR2 SFDVKD. In nucleotides, the CDR3 is TGTGCCATTCTGGACCCCTCTGGGGCCAACGTCCTGACTTTC. Its protein product is CAILDPSGANVLTF.

The chain uses TRBV15 and TRBJ1-2; 11 bases align to TRBD1. The trim removed 1 base at V and 8 bases at J, leaving 12 bases unmatched. The V gene's germline CDR1 is LNHNV and CDR2 YYDKDF (reference sequence). The CDR3 runs 17 residues. For the CDR3, the DNA is TGTGCCACCAGCAGAGCCGGGACAGGGGGACGTGCCGGGGGCTACACCTTC. Translating it yields CATSRAGTGGRAGGYTF. Supplemented by reference TRBV15 and TRBJ1-2, the full variable domain reads DAMVIQNPRYQVTQFGKPVTLSCSQTLNHNVMYWYQQKSSQAPKLLFHYYDKDFNNEADTPDNFQSRRPNTSFCFLDIRSPGLGDTAMYLCATSRAGTGGRAGGYTFGSGTRLTVV.

A note on this clonotype: A much larger clone lies a single base off, so this may be a read error. This chain uses TRBV7-3 with TRBJ2-3; TRBD2 matches 11 bases. Germline CDR1 and CDR2: SGHTA and FQGTGA. After removal of 2 bases from V and 2 bases from J, the junction contained 3 bases not matched to a gene. This CDR3 region has 16 residues. This chain's CDR3 is CASSLGTSGYTDTQYF. As DNA, the CDR3 is TGTGCCAGCAGCTTAGGGACTAGCGGATACACAGATACGCAGTATTTT. Filled out from reference TRBV7-3 and TRBJ2-3, the complete variable domain reads GAGVSQTPSNKVTEKGKYVELRCDPISGHTALYWYRQSLGQGPEFLIYFQGTGAADDSGLPNDRFFAVRPEGSVSTLKIQRTERGDSAVYLCASSLGTSGYTDTQYFGPGTRLTVL.

This clonotype was counted only a few times. This chain links TRBV7-4 with TRBJ1-5; D perhaps matches TRBD1 (6 bases). V dropped 4 bases and J dropped 5 bases, with 15 bases sitting between them. Germline CDR1 is SGHVT and CDR2 is SQSDAQ. The CDR3 runs 15 residues. CDR3 in DNA: TGTGCCAGCAGCTCGACAGGTCAACGGGATCAGCCCCAGCATTTT. It is translated as CASSSTGQRDQPQHF.

This clonotype was counted only a few times. The gene calls are TRBV7-2 and TRBJ2-5; tentative D call: TRBD2 (5 bases). The V and J ends lost 0 bases and 5 bases respectively, with 10 bases between them. Germline V gene sequence: CDR1 SGHTA, CDR2 FQGNSA. CDR3 length: 14 amino acids. CDR3 DNA sequence: TGTGCCAGCAGCTTAGCCGCGGGCTGGGAGACCCAGTACTTC. Translating it yields CASSLAAGWETQYF.

This clonotype was counted between two and nine times. The chain links TRBV20-1 to TRBJ1-1, with 9 bases lining up with TRBD1. CDR3 length equals 14 residues. V dropped 1 base and J dropped 6; count of bases not matched to a gene: 6. Germline values: CDR1 DFQATT, CDR2 SNEGSKA (reference sequence). The CDR3 DNA reads as TGCAGTGCTAGAGGGGACAGGGACGGGGCTGAAGCTTTCTTT. Amino acids: CSARGDRDGAEAFF.

The chain uses TRBV30 and TRBJ2-3, with 8 bases identical to TRBD2. The germline V gene encodes CDR1 GTSNPN and CDR2 SVGIG (reference sequence). CDR3 size: 14 residues. Trimming took 2 bases from V and 3 from J; bases not matched to a gene: 4. For the CDR3, the DNA is TGTGCCTGGAGTACAGGCGGGGGGACAGATACGCAGTATTTT. Amino acid sequence: CAWSTGGGTDTQYF.

The chain has TRBV19 and TRBJ1-1, with D perhaps TRBD1 (6 bases). The CDR3 runs to 14 residues. Germline V gene data show CDR1 as LNHDA and CDR2 as SQIVND (reference sequence). Trimming removed 3 bases at V and 5 bases at J, with 13 bases between. As DNA, the CDR3 is TGTGCCAGTAGTATCTCCAGGGGAAAAACTGAAGCTTTCTTT. It yields the protein CASSISRGKTEAFF.

The count of this clonotype is one. V and J are TRBV20-1 and TRBJ2-5, with TRBD2 matching over 11 bases. CDR3 length equals 15 residues. The junction had 5 bases not matched to a gene; V was cut back by 4 bases and J by 1 base. Germline assignment: CDR1 DFQATT and CDR2 SNEGSKA (reference sequence). The CDR3 spells CSATPLAGAQETQYF. CDR3 DNA: TGCAGTGCTACCCCACTAGCGGGAGCCCAAGAGACCCAGTACTTC.

This clonotype was observed a few times. The chain employs TRBV7-3 and TRBJ2-1, with D hard to call. The V end lost 1 base, the J end lost 4 bases, and 8 bases lay between the germline ends. The V gene's germline CDR1 is SGHTA and CDR2 FQGTGA. The CDR3 is 14 residues long. CDR3 region: CASSLNHVYNEQFF. The CDR3 region has the DNA TGTGCCAGCAGCTTAAATCACGTTTACAATGAGCAGTTCTTC.

This clonotype was detected ten times or more. This chain uses TRBV7-2 with TRBJ2-2; 10 bases line up with TRBD2. The germline CDR1 and CDR2 sequences are SGHTA and FQGNSA. The CDR3 has 14 amino acids. Unmatched junction bases numbered 3, after V lost 4 bases and J lost 7 bases. DNA of the CDR3: TGTGCCAGCAGCTCTAGCGGGGGCGACGGGGAGCTGTTTTTT. This translates into CASSSSGGDGELFF.

V is TRBV12-3 or TRBV12-4 and J is TRBJ2-2; TRBD2 matches at 13 bases. CDR3 size: 17 residues. The J segment lost 5 bases and the V segment lost 10 bases, leaving 13 bases of the junction unmatched. This CDR3 is CATRPGLAGVGTGELFF. CDR3 bases: TGTGCCACCAGACCCGGACTAGCGGGAGTTGGGACCGGGGAGCTGTTTTTT.